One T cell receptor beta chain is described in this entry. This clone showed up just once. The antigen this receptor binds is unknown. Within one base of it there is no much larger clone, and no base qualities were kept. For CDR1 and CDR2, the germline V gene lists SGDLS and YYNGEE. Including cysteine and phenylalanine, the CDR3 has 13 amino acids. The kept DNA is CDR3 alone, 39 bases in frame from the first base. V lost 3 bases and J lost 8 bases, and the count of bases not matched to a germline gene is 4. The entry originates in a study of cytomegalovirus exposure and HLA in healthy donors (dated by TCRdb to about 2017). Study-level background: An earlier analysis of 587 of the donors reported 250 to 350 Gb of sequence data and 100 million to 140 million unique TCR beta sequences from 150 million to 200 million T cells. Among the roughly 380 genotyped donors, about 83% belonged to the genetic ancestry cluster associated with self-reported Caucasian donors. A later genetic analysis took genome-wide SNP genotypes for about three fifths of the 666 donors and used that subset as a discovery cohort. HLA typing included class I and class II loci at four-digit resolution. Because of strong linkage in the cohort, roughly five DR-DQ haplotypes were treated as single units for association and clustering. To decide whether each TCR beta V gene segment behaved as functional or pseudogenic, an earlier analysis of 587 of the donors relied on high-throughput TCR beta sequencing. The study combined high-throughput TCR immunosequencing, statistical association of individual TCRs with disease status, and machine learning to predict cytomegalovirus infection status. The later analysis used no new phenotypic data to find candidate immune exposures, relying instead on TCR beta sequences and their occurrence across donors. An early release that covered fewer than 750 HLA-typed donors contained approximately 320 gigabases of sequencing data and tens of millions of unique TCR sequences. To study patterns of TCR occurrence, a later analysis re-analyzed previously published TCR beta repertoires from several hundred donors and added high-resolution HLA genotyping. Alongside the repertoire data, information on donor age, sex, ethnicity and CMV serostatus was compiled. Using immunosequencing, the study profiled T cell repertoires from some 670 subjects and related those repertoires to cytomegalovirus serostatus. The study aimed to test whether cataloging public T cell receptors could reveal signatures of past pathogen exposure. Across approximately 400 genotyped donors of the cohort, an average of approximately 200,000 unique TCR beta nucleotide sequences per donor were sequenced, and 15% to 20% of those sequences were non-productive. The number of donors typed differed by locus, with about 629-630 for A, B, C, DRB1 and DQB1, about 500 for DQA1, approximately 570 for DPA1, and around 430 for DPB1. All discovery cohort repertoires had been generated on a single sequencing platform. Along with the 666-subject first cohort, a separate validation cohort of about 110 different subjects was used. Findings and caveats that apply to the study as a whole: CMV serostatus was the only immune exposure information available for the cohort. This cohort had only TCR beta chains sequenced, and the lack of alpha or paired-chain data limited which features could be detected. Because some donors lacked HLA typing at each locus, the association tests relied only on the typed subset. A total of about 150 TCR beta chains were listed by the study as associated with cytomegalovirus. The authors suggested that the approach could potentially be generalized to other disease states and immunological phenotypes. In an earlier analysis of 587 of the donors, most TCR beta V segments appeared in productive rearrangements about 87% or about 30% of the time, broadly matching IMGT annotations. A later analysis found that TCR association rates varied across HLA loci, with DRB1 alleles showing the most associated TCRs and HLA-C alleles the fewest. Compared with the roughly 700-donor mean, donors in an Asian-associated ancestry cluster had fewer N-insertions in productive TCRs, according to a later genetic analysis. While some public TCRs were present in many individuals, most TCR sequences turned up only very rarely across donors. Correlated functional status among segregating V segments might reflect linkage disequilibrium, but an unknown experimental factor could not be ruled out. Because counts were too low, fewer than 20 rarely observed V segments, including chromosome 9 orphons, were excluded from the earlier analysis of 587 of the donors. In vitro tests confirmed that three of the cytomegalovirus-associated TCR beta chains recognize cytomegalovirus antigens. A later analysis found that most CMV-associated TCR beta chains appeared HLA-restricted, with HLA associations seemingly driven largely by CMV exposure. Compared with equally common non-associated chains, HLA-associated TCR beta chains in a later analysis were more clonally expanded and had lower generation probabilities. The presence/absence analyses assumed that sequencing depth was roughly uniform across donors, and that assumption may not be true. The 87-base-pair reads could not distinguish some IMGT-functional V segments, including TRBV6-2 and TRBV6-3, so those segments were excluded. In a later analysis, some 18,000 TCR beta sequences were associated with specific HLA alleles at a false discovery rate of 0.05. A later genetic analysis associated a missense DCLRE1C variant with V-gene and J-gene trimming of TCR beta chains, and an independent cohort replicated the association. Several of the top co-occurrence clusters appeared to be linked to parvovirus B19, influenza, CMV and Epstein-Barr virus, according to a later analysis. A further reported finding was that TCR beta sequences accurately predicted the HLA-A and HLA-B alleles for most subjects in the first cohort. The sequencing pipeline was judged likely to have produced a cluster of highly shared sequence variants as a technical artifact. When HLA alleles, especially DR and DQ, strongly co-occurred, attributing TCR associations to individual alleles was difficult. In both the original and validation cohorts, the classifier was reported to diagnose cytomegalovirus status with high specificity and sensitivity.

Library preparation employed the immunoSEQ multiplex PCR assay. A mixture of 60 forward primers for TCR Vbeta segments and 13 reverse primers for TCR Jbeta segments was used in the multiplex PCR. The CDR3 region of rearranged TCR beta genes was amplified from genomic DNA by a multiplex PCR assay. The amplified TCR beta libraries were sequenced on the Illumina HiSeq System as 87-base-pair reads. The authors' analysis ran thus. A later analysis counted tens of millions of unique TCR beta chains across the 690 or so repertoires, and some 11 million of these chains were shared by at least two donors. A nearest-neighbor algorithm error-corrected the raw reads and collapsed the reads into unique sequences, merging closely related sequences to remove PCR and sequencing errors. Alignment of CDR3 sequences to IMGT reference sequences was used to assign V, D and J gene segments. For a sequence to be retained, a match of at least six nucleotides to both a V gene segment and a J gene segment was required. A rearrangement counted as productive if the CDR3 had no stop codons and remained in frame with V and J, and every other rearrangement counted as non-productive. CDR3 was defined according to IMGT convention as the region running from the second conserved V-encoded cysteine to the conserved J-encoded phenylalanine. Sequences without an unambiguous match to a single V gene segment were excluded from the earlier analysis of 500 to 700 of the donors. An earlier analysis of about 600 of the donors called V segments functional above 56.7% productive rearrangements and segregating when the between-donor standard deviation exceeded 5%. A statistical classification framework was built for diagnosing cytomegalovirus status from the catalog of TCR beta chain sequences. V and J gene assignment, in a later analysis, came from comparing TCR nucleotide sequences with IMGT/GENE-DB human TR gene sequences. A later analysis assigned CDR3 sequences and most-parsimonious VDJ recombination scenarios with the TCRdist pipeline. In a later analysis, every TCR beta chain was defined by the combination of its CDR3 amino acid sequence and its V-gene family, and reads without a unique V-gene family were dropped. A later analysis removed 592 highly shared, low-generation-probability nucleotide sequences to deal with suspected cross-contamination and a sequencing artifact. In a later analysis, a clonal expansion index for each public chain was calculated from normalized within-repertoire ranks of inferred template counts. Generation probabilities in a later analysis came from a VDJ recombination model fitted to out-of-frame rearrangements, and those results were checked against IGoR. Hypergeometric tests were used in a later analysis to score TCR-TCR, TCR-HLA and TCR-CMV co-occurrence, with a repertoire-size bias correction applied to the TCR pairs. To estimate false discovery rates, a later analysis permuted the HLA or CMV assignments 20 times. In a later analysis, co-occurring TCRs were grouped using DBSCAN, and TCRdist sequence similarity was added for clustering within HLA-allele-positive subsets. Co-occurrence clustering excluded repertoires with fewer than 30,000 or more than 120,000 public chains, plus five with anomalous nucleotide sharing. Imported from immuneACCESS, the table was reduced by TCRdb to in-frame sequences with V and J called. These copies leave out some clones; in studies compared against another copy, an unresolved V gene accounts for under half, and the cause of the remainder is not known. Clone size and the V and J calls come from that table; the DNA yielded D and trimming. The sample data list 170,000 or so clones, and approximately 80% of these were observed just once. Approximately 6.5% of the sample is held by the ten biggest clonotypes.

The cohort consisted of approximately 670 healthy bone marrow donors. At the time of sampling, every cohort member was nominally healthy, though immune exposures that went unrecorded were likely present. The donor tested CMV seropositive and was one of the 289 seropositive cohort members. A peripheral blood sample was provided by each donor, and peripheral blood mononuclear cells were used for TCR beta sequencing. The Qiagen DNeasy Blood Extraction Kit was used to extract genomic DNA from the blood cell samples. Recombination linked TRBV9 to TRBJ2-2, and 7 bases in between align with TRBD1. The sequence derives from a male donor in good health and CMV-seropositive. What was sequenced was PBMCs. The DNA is TGTGCCAGCAGCGCGCTCAGGGGGGGGGAGCTGTTTTTT. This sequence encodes CASSALRGGELFF.